Listed below are T cell receptor beta chains from one sample, sequenced in a study of regulatory T cells in long-lasting Graves disease. MiXCR, run by TCRdb on the multiplex PCR reads, gives a single entry per CDR3 protein. The data hold about 240,000 distinct CDR3 sequences, with around 20% observed a single time. The specimen was peripheral blood mononuclear cells (PBMCs), collected at new diagnosis, from a patient treated with antithyroid drugs. These receptors were obtained from a female donor with Graves disease. Both conserved end residues are part of each CDR3. The D gene is left open where the match is weak. Size is stated for part of the rows, as once, few or many counts, or as a class when the clone is expanded.

NA | TRBJ2-5 | TRBV20-1 | many | CSVRRETQYF | TGCAGCGTACGTCGGGAGACCCAGTACTTC
NA | TRBJ2-1 | TRBV11-2 | many | CASSFSASSYNEQFF | TGTGCCAGCAGCTTCTCCGCAAGCTCCTACAATGAGCAGTTCTTC
TRBD1 | TRBJ2-7 | TRBV28 | many | CASSSSGQGKDEQYF | TGTGCCAGCAGCTCCTCCGGACAGGGTAAGGACGAGCAGTACTTC
NA | TRBJ2-7 | TRBV18 | many | CASTESGQLYEQYF | TGTGCCAGCACGGAATCAGGGCAGCTATACGAGCAGTACTTC
NA | TRBJ1-1 | TRBV7-2 | many | CASSLAWAEAFF | TGTGCCAGCAGCTTAGCCTGGGCTGAAGCTTTCTTT
TRBD2 | TRBJ2-7 | TRBV5-1 | NA | CASSPTSGGSYEQYF | TGCGCCAGCAGCCCGACTAGCGGGGGTTCCTACGAGCAGTACTTC
NA | TRBJ1-4 | TRBV29-1 | few | CSVGGAGRGEKLFF | TGCAGCGTGGGCGGGGCAGGGAGAGGAGAAAAACTGTTTTTT
NA | TRBJ2-5 | TRBV5-1 | many | CASGVGPHQETQYF | TGCGCCAGCGGTGTTGGTCCCCACCAAGAGACCCAGTACTTC
TRBD1 | TRBJ1-2 | TRBV19 | NA | CASTGDREGGIYGYTF | TGTGCCAGTACTGGAGACAGGGAAGGAGGGATCTATGGCTACACCTTC
TRBD2 | TRBJ2-7 | TRBV20-1 | many | CSATTSGISYEQYF | TGCAGTGCTACGACTAGCGGCATATCCTACGAGCAGTACTTC
TRBD2 | TRBJ2-3 | TRBV6-1 | many | CASTSFGTSADTQYF | TGTGCCAGCACCTCATTCGGGACTAGCGCAGATACGCAGTATTTT
TRBD1 | TRBJ1-5 | TRBV28 | many | CASSPGQVSQPQHF | TGTGCCAGCAGCCCGGGACAGGTTAGTCAGCCCCAGCATTTT
NA | TRBJ1-1 | TRBV7-2 | many | CASSPLARKNTEAFF | TGTGCCAGCAGCCCCCTTGCCCGCAAGAACACTGAAGCTTTCTTT
NA | TRBJ1-3 | TRBV28 | many | CASSFRASGNTIYF | TGTGCCAGCAGTTTCAGGGCCTCTGGAAACACCATATATTTT
NA | TRBJ1-2 | TRBV9 | few | CASSTETNYGYTF | TGTGCCAGCAGCACAGAAACTAACTATGGCTACACCTTC
NA | TRBJ2-7 | TRBV7-2 | many | CASSFYLAGEQYF | TGTGCCAGCAGCTTCTACCTGGCGGGGGAGCAGTACTTC
TRBD1 | TRBJ2-7 | TRBV28 | NA | CASSDPGTGTSYEQYF | TGTGCCAGCAGTGATCCCGGGACAGGGACATCCTACGAGCAGTACTTC
NA | TRBJ1-5 | TRBV6-1 | few | CASSNSNQPQHF | TGTGCCAGCAGTAATAGCAATCAGCCCCAGCATTTT
TRBD2 | TRBJ2-5 | TRBV5-1 | many | CASSSASGGLETQYF | TGCGCCAGCAGCTCGGCTAGCGGGGGGTTGGAGACCCAGTACTTC
NA | TRBJ2-7 | TRBV20-1 | many | CSAGGWGQQYF | TGCAGTGCTGGTGGATGGGGCCAGCAGTACTTC
NA | TRBJ1-5 | TRBV2 | NA | CASSGGHFSNQPQHF | TGTGCCAGCAGTGGAGGACACTTTAGCAATCAGCCCCAGCATTTT
TRBD1 | TRBJ2-3 | TRBV3-1 | NA | CASSQGTGGGHF | TGTGCCAGCAGCCAGGGGACAGGGGGAGGACATTTT
TRBD1 | TRBJ2-2 | TRBV20-1 | NA | CSAREGQGAHSGGELFF | TGCAGTGCTAGGGAAGGACAGGGGGCGCATTCGGGCGGGGAGCTGTTTTTT